What follows is one T cell receptor (beta chain) and its context. The sample originates from a study of blood T cell repertoires in COVID-19. Study as a whole: Material from acute and convalescent COVID-19 was sourced from the United States, Italy and Spain. T cells, B-cell-depleted T cells, or PBMCs supplied cDNA or gDNA.

Trimming pared 4 bases from V and 3 bases from J, leaving 5 bases between. The germline CDR1 and CDR2 sequences are SGHRS and YFSETQ. This CDR3 comprises 11 residues. Clones were sequenced by immunoSEQ multiplex PCR, and TCRdb holds only the in-frame ones, with some missing. The data hold 110,000 or so clones, with more than 75% observed a single time. This sequence originates from a woman between 45 and 60 years old with acute or convalescent COVID-19. The sample taken for sequencing was peripheral blood. The chain combines TRBV5-1 with TRBJ2-7; D is unclear. This CDR3 is CASSIDYEQYF. In DNA, the CDR3 is TGCGCCAGCAGCATAGACTACGAGCAGTACTTC.